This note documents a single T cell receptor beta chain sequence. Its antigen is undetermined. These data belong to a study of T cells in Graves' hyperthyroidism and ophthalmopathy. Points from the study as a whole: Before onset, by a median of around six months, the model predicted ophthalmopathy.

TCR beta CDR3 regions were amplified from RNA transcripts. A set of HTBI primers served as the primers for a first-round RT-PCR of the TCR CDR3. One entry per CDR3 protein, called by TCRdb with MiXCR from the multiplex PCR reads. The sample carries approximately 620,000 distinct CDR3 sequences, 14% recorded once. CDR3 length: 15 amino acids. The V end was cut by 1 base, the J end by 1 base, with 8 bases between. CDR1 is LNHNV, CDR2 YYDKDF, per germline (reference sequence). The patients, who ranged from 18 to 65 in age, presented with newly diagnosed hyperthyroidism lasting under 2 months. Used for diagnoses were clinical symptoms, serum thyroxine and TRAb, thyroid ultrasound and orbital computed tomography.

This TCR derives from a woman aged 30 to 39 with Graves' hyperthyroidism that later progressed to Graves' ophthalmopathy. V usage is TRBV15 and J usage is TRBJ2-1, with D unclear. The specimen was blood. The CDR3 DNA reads TGTGCCACCAGCAGAGCCCTGGAGTCCTACAATGAGCAGTTCTTC. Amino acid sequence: CATSRALESYNEQFF. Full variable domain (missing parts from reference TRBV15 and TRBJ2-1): DAMVIQNPRYQVTQFGKPVTLSCSQTLNHNVMYWYQQKSSQAPKLLFHYYDKDFNNEADTPDNFQSRRPNTSFCFLDIRSPGLGDTAMYLCATSRALESYNEQFFGPGTRLTVL.